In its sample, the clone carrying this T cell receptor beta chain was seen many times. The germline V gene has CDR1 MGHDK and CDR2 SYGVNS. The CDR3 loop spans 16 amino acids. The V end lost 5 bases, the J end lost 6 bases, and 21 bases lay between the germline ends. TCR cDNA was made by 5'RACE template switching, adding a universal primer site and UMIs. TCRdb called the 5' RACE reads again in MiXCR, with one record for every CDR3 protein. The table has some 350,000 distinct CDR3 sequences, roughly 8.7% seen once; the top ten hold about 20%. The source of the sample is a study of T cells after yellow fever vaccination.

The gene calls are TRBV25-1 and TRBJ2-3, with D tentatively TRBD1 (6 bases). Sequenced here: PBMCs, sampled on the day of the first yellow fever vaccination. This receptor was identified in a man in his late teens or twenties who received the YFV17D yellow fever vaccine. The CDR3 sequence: CASSLGHARPTDTQYF. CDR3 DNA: TGTGCCAGCAGTCTGGGACACGCAAGACCGACGGATACGCAGTATTTT.